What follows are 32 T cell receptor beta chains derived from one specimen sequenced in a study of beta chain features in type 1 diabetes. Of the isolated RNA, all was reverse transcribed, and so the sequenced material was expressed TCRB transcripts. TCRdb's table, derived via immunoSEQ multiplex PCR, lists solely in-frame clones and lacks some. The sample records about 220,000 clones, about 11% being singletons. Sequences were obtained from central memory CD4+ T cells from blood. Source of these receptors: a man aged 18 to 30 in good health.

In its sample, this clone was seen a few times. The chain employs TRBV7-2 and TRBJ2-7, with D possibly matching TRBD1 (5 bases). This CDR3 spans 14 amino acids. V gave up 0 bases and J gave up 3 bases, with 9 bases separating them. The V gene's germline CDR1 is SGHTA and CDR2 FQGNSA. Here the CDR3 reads CASSLAGVYYEQYF. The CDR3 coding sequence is TGTGCCAGCAGCTTAGCAGGGGTCTACTACGAGCAGTACTTC.

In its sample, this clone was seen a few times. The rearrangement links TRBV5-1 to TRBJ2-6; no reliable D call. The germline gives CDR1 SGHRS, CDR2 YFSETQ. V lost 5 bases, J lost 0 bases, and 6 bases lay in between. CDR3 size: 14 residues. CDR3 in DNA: TGCGCCAGCAGATACAGCTCTGGGGCCAACGTCCTGACTTTC. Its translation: CASRYSSGANVLTF.

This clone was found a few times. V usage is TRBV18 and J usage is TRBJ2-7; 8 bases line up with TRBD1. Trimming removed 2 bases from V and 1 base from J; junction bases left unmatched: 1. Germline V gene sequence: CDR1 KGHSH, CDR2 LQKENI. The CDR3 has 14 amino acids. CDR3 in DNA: TGTGCCAGCTCACCAAGGGACAGGTCCTACGAGCAGTACTTC. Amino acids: CASSPRDRSYEQYF.

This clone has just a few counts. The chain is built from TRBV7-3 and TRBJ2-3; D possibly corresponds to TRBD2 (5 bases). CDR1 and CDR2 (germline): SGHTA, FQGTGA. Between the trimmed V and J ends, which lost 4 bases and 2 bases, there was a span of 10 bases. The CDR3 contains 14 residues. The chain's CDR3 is CASSSTTYTDTQYF. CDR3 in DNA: TGTGCCAGCAGCTCGACTACCTACACAGATACGCAGTATTTT.

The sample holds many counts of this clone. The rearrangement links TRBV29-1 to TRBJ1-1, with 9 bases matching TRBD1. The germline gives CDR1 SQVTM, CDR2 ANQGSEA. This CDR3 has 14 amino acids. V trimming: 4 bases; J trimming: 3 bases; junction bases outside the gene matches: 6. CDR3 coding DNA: TGCAGCGTTGCCCCCGGGACAGGGTACACTGAAGCTTTCTTT. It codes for CSVAPGTGYTEAFF. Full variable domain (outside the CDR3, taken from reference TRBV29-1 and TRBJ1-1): SAVISQKPSRDICQRGTSLTIQCQVDSQVTMMFWYRQQPGQSLTLIATANQGSEATYESGFVIDKFPISRPNLTFSTLTVSNMSPEDSSIYLCSVAPGTGYTEAFFGQGTRLTVV.

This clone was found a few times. This chain's CDR3 is CASSTGQGLAKNIQYF. CDR3 DNA: TGCGCCAGCAGCACAGGACAGGGACTAGCCAAAAACATTCAGTACTTC. The genes are TRBV5-1 and TRBJ2-4; TRBD1 aligns across 8 bases. Trimming took 4 bases from V and 0 from J; bases not matched to a gene: 6. The V gene's germline CDR1 is SGHRS and CDR2 YFSETQ. CDR3 length: 16 amino acids. The whole variable domain, filled in from reference TRBV5-1 and TRBJ2-4, reads KAGVTQTPRYLIKTRGQQVTLSCSPISGHRSVSWYQQTPGQGLQFLFEYFSETQRNKGNFPGRFSGRQFSNSRSEMNVSTLELGDSALYLCASSTGQGLAKNIQYFGAGTRLSVL.

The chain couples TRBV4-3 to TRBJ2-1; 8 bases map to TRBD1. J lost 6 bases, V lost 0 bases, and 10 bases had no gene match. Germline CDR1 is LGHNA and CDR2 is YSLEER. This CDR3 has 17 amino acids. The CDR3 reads CASSQDQETGVINEQFF. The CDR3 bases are TGCGCCAGCAGCCAAGATCAGGAGACAGGGGTAATCAATGAGCAGTTCTTC.

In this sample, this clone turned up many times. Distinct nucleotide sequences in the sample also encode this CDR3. The CDR3 here is CASSLVGYEQYF. CDR3 in DNA: TGTGCCAGCAGCTTAGTCGGCTACGAGCAGTACTTC. The V and J genes are TRBV7-9 and TRBJ2-7; D gene unclear. Trimming removed 1 base at V and 3 bases at J, with 4 bases between. Germline V gene sequence: CDR1 SEHNR, CDR2 FQNEAQ (reference sequence). The CDR3 spans 12 residues.

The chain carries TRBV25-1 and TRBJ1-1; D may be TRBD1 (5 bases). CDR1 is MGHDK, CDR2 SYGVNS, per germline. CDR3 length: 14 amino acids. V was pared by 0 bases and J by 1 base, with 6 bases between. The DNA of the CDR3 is TGTGCCAGCAGTGAATACGACAGGAACACTGAAGCTTTCTTT. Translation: CASSEYDRNTEAFF.

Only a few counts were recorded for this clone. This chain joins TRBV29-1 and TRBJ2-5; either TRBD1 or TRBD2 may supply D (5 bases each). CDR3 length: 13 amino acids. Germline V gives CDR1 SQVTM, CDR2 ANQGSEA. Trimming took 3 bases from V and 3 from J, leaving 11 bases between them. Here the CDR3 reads CSVDGLGEETQYF. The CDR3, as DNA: TGCAGCGTTGACGGGCTGGGGGAAGAGACCCAGTACTTC.

The CDR3 nucleotides read TGCAGCGTTGTGCGCGGGGGCGGGAGGCATTCCACAGATACGCAGTATTTT. It specifies CSVVRGGGRHSTDTQYF. The rearrangement joins TRBV29-1 to TRBJ2-3; 8 nucleotides line up with TRBD2. The germline V gene has CDR1 SQVTM and CDR2 ANQGSEA. J lost 2 bases, V lost 4 bases, and 14 bases had no gene match. This CDR3 comprises 17 residues.

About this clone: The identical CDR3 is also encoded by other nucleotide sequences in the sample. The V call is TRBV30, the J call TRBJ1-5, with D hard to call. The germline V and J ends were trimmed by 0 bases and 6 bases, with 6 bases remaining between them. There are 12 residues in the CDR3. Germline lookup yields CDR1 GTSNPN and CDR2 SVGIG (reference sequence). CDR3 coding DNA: TGTGCCTGGAGTGTCAGCGGTCAGCCCCAGCATTTT. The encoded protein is CAWSVSGQPQHF.

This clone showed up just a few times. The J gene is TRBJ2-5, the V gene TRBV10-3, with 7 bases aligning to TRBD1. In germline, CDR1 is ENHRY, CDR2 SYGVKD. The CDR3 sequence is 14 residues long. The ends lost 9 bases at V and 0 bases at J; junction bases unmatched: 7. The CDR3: CAIGGGPNQETQYF. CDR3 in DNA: TGTGCCATAGGGGGCGGACCGAACCAAGAGACCCAGTACTTC.

Here the CDR3 reads CSVEGIGYTF. Written as DNA, the CDR3 is TGCAGCGTTGAAGGGATCGGCTACACCTTC. The chain uses TRBV29-1 and TRBJ1-2; unclear D gene. The CDR3 totals 10 residues. Germline V CDR1 and CDR2: SQVTM, ANQGSEA. Trimming took off 1 base at V and 8 bases at J, with 5 bases between the two ends.

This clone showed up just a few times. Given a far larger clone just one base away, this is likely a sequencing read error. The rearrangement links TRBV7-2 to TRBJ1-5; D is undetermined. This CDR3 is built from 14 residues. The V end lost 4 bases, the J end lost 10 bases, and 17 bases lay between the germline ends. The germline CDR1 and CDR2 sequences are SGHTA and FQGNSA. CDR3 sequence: CASSSGLVVLPQHF. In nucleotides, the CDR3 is TGTGCCAGCAGCTCCGGACTGGTTGTGCTTCCCCAGCATTTT.

Here the CDR3 reads CASSSLDSGGETQYF. CDR3 in DNA: TGTGCCAGCAGCTCCTTAGACAGCGGCGGAGAGACCCAGTACTTC. The V call is TRBV14, the J call TRBJ2-5, with D perhaps given as TRBD1 or TRBD2 (5 bases each). The V end was cut by 5 bases, the J end by 4 bases, with 17 bases between. CDR3 length: 15 amino acids. The V gene's germline CDR1 is SGHDN and CDR2 FVKESK.

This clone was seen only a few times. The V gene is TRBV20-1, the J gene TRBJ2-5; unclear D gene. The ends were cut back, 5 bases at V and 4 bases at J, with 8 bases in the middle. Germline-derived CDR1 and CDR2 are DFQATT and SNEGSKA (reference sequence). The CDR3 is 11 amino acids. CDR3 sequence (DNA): TGCAGTGCTGGGTACGGAGAGACCCAGTACTTC. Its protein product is CSAGYGETQYF.

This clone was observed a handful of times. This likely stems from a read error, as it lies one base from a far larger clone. The CDR3 bases are TGTGCCAGCAATCAAGCGGGATTGTACAATGAGCAGTTCTTC. Residues: CASNQAGLYNEQFF. V usage is TRBV28 and J usage is TRBJ2-1; 7 bases map to TRBD2. The V segment lost 7 bases and the J segment 4 bases; nucleotides outside the gene matches: 7. The CDR3 is 14 amino acids. Germline CDR1 is MDHEN and CDR2 is SYDVKM.

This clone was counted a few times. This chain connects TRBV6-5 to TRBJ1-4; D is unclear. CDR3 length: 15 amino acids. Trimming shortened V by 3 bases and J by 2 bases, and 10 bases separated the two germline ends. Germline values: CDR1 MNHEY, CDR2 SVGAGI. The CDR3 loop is CASSYDGKTNEKLFF. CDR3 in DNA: TGTGCCAGCAGTTATGACGGGAAGACTAATGAAAAACTGTTTTTT.

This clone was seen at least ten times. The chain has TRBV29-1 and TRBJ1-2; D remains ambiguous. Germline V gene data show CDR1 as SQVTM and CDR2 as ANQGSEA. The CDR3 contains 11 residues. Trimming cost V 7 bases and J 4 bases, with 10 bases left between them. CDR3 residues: CSAGLGYGYTF. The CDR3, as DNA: TGCAGCGCGGGGTTGGGCTATGGCTACACCTTC.

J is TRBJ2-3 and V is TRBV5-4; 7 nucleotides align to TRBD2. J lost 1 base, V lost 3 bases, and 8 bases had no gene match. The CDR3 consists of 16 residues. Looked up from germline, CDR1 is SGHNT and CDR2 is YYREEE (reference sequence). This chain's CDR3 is CASSSRQGGGTDTQYF. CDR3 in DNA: TGTGCCAGCAGCTCGAGGCAGGGAGGGGGCACAGATACGCAGTATTTT.

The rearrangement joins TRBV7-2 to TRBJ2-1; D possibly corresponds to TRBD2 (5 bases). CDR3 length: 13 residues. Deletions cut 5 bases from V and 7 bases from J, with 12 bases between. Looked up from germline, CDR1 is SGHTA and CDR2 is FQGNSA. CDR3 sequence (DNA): TGTGCCAGCAGCCCCTGGACTGGAAATGAGCAGTTCTTC. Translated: CASSPWTGNEQFF. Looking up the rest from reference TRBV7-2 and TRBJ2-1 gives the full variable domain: GAGVSQSPSNKVTEKGKDVELRCDPISGHTALYWYRQSLGQGLEFLIYFQGNSAPDKSGLPSDRFSAERTGGSVSTLTIQRTQQEDSAVYLCASSPWTGNEQFFGPGTRLTVL.

CDR3: CSVDVMRGTSGRVGSNEQFF. The CDR3 nucleotides are TGCAGCGTTGATGTGATGAGGGGGACTAGCGGGAGAGTAGGTTCGAATGAGCAGTTCTTC. The V and J genes are TRBV29-1 and TRBJ2-1, with 14 positions matching TRBD2. Unmatched junction bases numbered 20, after V lost 3 bases and J lost 7 bases. The CDR3 covers 20 residues. In germline, CDR1 is SQVTM, CDR2 ANQGSEA.

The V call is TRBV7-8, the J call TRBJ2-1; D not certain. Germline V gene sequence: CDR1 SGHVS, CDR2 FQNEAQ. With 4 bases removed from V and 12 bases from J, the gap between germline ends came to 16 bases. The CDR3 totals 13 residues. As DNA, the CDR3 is TGTGCCAGCAGCTCGTACAGAGGCCTGGGGCAGTTCTTC. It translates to CASSSYRGLGQFF.

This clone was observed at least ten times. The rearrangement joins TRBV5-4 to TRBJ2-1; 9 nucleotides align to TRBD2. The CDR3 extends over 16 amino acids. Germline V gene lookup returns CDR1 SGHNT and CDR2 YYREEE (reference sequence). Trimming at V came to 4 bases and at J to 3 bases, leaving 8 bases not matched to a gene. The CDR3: CASSPEAGGVYNEQFF. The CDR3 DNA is TGTGCCAGCAGCCCAGAAGCGGGAGGAGTCTACAATGAGCAGTTCTTC. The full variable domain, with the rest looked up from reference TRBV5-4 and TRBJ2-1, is ETGVTQSPTHLIKTRGQQVTLRCSSQSGHNTVSWYQQALGQGPQFIFQYYREEENGRGNFPPRFSGLQFPNYSSELNVNALELDDSALYLCASSPEAGGVYNEQFFGPGTRLTVL.

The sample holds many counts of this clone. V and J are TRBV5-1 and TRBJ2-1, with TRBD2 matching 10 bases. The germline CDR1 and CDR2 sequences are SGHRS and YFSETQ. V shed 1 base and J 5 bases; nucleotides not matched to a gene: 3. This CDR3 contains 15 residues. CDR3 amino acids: CASSLTSGTNNEQFF. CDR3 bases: TGCGCCAGCAGCTTGACTAGCGGGACGAACAATGAGCAGTTCTTC.

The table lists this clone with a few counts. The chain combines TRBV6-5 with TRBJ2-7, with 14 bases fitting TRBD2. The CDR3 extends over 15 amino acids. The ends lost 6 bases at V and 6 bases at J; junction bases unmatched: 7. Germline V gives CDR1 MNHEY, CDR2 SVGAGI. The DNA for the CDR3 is TGTGCCAGCAGCCGACTAGCGGGAGGGCCGGGCGAGCAGTACTTC. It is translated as CASSRLAGGPGEQYF.

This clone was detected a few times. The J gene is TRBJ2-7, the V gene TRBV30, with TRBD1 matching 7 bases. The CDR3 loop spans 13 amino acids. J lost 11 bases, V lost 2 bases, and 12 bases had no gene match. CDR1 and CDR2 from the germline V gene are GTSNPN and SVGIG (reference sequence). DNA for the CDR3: TGTGCCTGGAGTTTAACCGATTCGACAGGGAAGTACTTC. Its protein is CAWSLTDSTGKYF.

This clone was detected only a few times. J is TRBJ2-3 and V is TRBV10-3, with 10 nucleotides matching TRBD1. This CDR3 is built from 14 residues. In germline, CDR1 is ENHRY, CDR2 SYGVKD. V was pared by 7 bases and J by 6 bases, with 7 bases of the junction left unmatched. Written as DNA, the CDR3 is TGTGCCATCAAAGGGGACAGGGGCCGGGATACGCAGTATTTT. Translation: CAIKGDRGRDTQYF.

The CDR3, as DNA: TGTGCCAGCAGTGCGGCAGGGGGCTATGGCTACACCTTC. Translating it yields CASSAAGGYGYTF. This chain joins TRBV6-5 and TRBJ1-2, with 7 bases identical to TRBD1. Germline V gives CDR1 MNHEY, CDR2 SVGAGI. The CDR3 contains 13 residues. Trimming removed 5 bases from V and 4 bases from J; junction bases left unmatched: 4.

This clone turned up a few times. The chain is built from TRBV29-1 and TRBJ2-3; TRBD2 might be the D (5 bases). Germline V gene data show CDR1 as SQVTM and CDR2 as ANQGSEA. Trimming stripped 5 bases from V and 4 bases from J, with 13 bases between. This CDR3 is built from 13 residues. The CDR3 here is CSVRVGGPDTQYF. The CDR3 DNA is TGCAGCGTTCGTGTCGGAGGTCCAGATACGCAGTATTTT.

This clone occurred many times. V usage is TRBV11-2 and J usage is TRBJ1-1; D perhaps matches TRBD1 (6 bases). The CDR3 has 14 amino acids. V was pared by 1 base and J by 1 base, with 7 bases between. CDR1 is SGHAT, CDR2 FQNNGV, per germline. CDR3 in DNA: TGTGCCAGCAGCTTAGCGGGGGCGAACACTGAAGCTTTCTTT. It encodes CASSLAGANTEAFF.